The 28 T cell receptor beta chains reported below all come from one sample, sequenced in a study of blood T cells in healthy people across ages. Through a sample-barcoded 5' primer and a J-beta primer mix, a second PCR was run for roughly 7 to 11 cycles. One entry per CDR3 protein, called by TCRdb with MiXCR from the 5' RACE reads. The sample consists of around 1,800,000 distinct CDR3 sequences, about two fifths of them appearing once. Sequencing was performed on blood. The receptors come from a human donor in good health.

The chain's CDR3 is CASSPQGSPDGGYTF. CDR3 DNA sequence: TGTGCCAGCAGCCCACAGGGGAGTCCTGACGGTGGCTACACCTTC. The chain couples TRBV2 to TRBJ1-2; 7 bases are a match to TRBD1. The CDR3 consists of 15 residues. Germline V gene lookup returns CDR1 SNHLY and CDR2 FYNNEI. The V gene end was trimmed by 6 bases and the J gene end by 7 bases; junction bases not matched to a gene: 14.

This clonotype was counted a few times. The chain is built from TRBV9 and TRBJ1-6, with 10 bases fitting TRBD1. The CDR3 covers 15 residues. CDR1 and CDR2 from the germline V gene are SGDLS and YYNGEE. With 0 bases clipped from V and 8 bases from J, the junction kept 2 bases outside the gene matches. CDR3: CASSVDGQGDSPLHF. The CDR3 DNA sequence: TGTGCCAGCAGCGTAGACGGACAGGGGGATTCACCCCTCCACTTT. The entire variable domain, with the rest obtained from reference TRBV9 and TRBJ1-6, is as follows: DSGVTQTPKHLITATGQRVTLRCSPRSGDLSVYWYQQSLDQGLQFLIQYYNGEERAKGNILERFSAQQFPDLHSELNLSSLELGDSALYFCASSVDGQGDSPLHFGNGTRLTVT.

The CDR3 region has the DNA TGCAGCGTTAGGGAGAAGGTCGCAGATACGCAGTATTTT. This gives the protein CSVREKVADTQYF. V usage is TRBV29-1 and J usage is TRBJ2-3; TRBD2 is a possible D gene (5 bases). Germline assignment: CDR1 SQVTM and CDR2 ANQGSEA. V lost 5 bases to trimming and J lost 4 bases, with 13 bases between them. This CDR3 region has 13 residues.

The chain combines TRBV5-1 with TRBJ2-6; perhaps TRBD1 as D (5 bases). The CDR3 is made up of 16 amino acids. The V end was cut by 4 bases, the J end by 4 bases, with 15 bases between. CDR1 is SGHRS and CDR2 is YFSETQ in the germline V gene. CDR3 sequence reads: CASSATQGSGANVLTF. CDR3 bases: TGCGCCAGCAGCGCTACGCAGGGATCCGGGGCCAACGTCCTGACTTTC.

The chain joins TRBV6-5 to TRBJ2-1; D not resolved. Germline V gene lookup returns CDR1 MNHEY and CDR2 SVGAGI. The length of the CDR3 is 13 residues. The V end lost 4 bases, the J end lost 9 bases, and 13 bases lay between the germline ends. CDR3 coding DNA: TGTGCCAGCAGTTTTAAGGGCTCCACTGAGCAGTTCTTC. It is translated as CASSFKGSTEQFF.

This clonotype was picked up a small number of times. The V call is TRBV4-3, the J call TRBJ2-7; 7 bases line up with TRBD1. Germline V gene data show CDR1 as LGHNA and CDR2 as YSLEER. This CDR3 has 15 residues. The J segment lost 7 bases and the V segment lost 2 bases, leaving 11 bases of the junction unmatched. CDR3 coding DNA: TGCGCCAGCAGCCAAAATCTGCTGCAGGGGGATGAGCAGTACTTC. Its translation is CASSQNLLQGDEQYF.

This sequence joins TRBV12-3 or TRBV12-4 and TRBJ1-2, with 9 bases lining up with TRBD1. This CDR3 has 14 amino acids. Trimming at V came to 5 bases and at J to 8 bases, leaving 9 bases not matched to a gene. Written as DNA, the CDR3 is TGTGCCAGCAGTCCCTCCGGGACAGGGACCGGCTACACCTTC. Its protein product is CASSPSGTGTGYTF.

This sequence joins TRBV12-3 or TRBV12-4 and TRBJ1-5; 7 bases fit TRBD1. The CDR3 totals 16 residues. V lost 3 bases, J lost 1 base, and 6 bases stayed unmatched. CDR3 DNA: TGTGCCAGCAGTTTTGGCGGACAGGACAGCAATCAGCCCCAGCATTTT. This translates into CASSFGGQDSNQPQHF.

This clonotype was detected a few times. The rearrangement links TRBV12-3 or TRBV12-4 to TRBJ1-6, with D perhaps matching TRBD1 (5 bases). Between the trimmed V and J ends, which lost 5 bases and 10 bases, there was a span of 12 bases. CDR3 size: 13 residues. The CDR3 nucleotides are TGTGCCAGCAGTCCTCAGGGCGCCTCACCCCTCCACTTT. Translated, it gives CASSPQGASPLHF.

CDR3: CASSRIRQDEKLFF. Here the CDR3 DNA reads TGTGCCAGCAGCCGCATAAGACAGGATGAAAAACTGTTTTTT. The chain combines TRBV7-6 with TRBJ1-4; weak D call: TRBD1 (6 bases). The CDR3 is made up of 14 amino acids. Deletions cut 5 bases from V and 6 bases from J, with 13 bases between. Germline CDR1 is SGHVS and CDR2 is FNYEAQ.

This clonotype showed up just a few times. V usage is TRBV11-3 and J usage is TRBJ1-2; tentative D call: TRBD1 (5 bases). V was trimmed by 8 bases and J by 0 bases, leaving 13 bases between them. Germline V gives CDR1 SGHNT, CDR2 YENEEA. This CDR3 spans 14 amino acids. CDR3 DNA: TGTGCCAGCGCGGGGCAAAAAGCTAACTATGGCTACACCTTC. This codes for CASAGQKANYGYTF.

This clonotype was seen a handful of times. The chain is built from TRBV29-1 and TRBJ2-7; D tentatively fits TRBD1 or TRBD2 (5 bases each). V lost 6 bases and J 5 bases, leaving 20 bases between the germline ends. The CDR3 is made up of 14 amino acids. In germline, CDR1 is SQVTM, CDR2 ANQGSEA. The CDR3 is CSVPTGQGNNEQYF. The CDR3 bases are TGCAGCGTCCCGACGGGGCAGGGAAACAACGAGCAGTACTTC.

This chain uses TRBV3-1 with TRBJ2-7; D gene uncertain. The CDR3 has 12 amino acids. Germline CDR1 and CDR2: LGHDT and YNNKEL (reference sequence). V lost 2 bases and J lost 4, with 6 bases in between. The DNA of the CDR3 is TGTGCCAGCAGCCAACTAAATTACGAGCAGTACTTC. It translates to CASSQLNYEQYF.

This rearrangement joins TRBV11-3 to TRBJ2-1, with a possible D match to TRBD1 (6 bases). Germline V gene sequence: CDR1 SGHNT, CDR2 YENEEA. The length of the CDR3 is 14 residues. V lost 1 base and J 8 bases, leaving 12 bases between the germline ends. In nucleotides, the CDR3 is TGTGCCAGCAGCTTAGGCAGGGGAAGTGATGAGCAGTTCTTC. It yields the protein CASSLGRGSDEQFF.

This clonotype was detected a few times. The rearrangement links TRBV4-3 to TRBJ2-1, with TRBD2 identical over 12 bases. This CDR3 is 18 amino acids long. V lost 4 bases and J lost 4; bases outside the gene matches: 11. CDR1 LGHNA and CDR2 YSLEER come from the germline V gene. CDR3 DNA sequence: TGCGCCAGCAGCCGCCTGGCTATCACTAGCGGGGGGTACAATGAGCAGTTCTTC. Protein product: CASSRLAITSGGYNEQFF.

This clonotype occurred once. The V gene is TRBV7-2, the J gene TRBJ2-4; the match to TRBD1 covers 7 bases. The DNA matches TRBJ2-7 better at its end, which makes the J call doubtful. The CDR3 totals 16 residues. Germline lookup yields CDR1 SGHTA and CDR2 FQGNSA. The CDR3 sequence: CASSDSLGQRRYEQYF. CDR3 coding DNA: TGTGCCAGCAGCGACAGCTTGGGACAGAGGCGTTACGAGCAGTACTTC.

V and J are TRBV29-1 and TRBJ2-1, with 9 bases lining up with TRBD2. Losses at the gene ends were 6 bases for V and 3 bases for J; bases not matched to a gene: 6. Germline V lookup: CDR1 SQVTM, CDR2 ANQGSEA. The CDR3 covers 14 residues. CDR3 DNA sequence: TGCAGCGTAGCGGGGGGCCGCTTCTACAATGAGCAGTTCTTC. The encoded protein is CSVAGGRFYNEQFF.

The chain joins TRBV5-5 to TRBJ2-1; the match to TRBD1 covers 8 bases. Looked up from germline, CDR1 is SGHKS and CDR2 is YYEKEE (reference sequence). The CDR3 is 18 amino acids. V was pared by 4 bases and J by 3 bases, with 15 bases of the junction left unmatched. The CDR3 region has the DNA TGTGCCAGCAGCCTTGATGACAGGGGTGGGTCCCGCTACAATGAGCAGTTCTTC. Its translation: CASSLDDRGGSRYNEQFF.

CDR3 protein: CASSQDVYRGDYTF. CDR3 nucleotides: TGCGCCAGCAGCCAAGATGTGTACAGGGGTGACTACACCTTC. The chain recombines TRBV4-3 with TRBJ1-2, with TRBD1 identical over 7 bases. CDR1 and CDR2 from the germline V gene are LGHNA and YSLEER. The CDR3 sequence is 14 residues long. J gave up 10 bases and V 0 bases, and 8 bases lay outside the gene matches.

This clonotype was seen only a few times. The chain couples TRBV20-1 to TRBJ1-2; D uncertain. Germline V gives CDR1 DFQATT, CDR2 SNEGSKA (reference sequence). Trimming took 7 bases from V and 4 from J, leaving 10 bases between them. The CDR3 has 11 residues. This chain's CDR3 is CSVSASYGYTF. CDR3 nucleotide sequence: TGCAGTGTTAGCGCTTCCTATGGCTACACCTTC.

The chain is built from TRBV5-6 and TRBJ2-7, with D unresolved. Trimming took 1 base from V and 2 from J, leaving 19 bases between them. This CDR3 has 17 residues. CDR1 is SGHDT and CDR2 is YYEEEE in the germline V gene. This chain's CDR3 is CASSLSLGLTSPYEQYF. The CDR3 DNA follows: TGTGCCAGCAGCTTGTCATTGGGCCTCACATCTCCCTACGAGCAGTACTTC.

The chain uses TRBV19 and TRBJ1-6; D perhaps matches TRBD1 (5 bases). The V gene's germline CDR1 is LNHDA and CDR2 SQIVND (reference sequence). Trimming cost V 4 bases and J 6 bases, with 7 bases left between them. There are 13 residues in the CDR3. Written as DNA, the CDR3 is TGTGCCAGTAGTACGGACATTAATTCACCCCTCCACTTT. Residues: CASSTDINSPLHF.

This clonotype has ten or more counts. J is TRBJ1-1 and V is TRBV29-1; D is uncertain. Trimming removed 3 bases at V and 2 bases at J, with 7 bases between. The CDR3 has 12 residues. Per the germline V gene, CDR1 is SQVTM and CDR2 is ANQGSEA. The CDR3 DNA follows: TGCAGCGTTGAGGGAGGCAACACTGAAGCTTTCTTT. Translated: CSVEGGNTEAFF. The whole variable domain, filled in from reference TRBV29-1 and TRBJ1-1, reads SAVISQKPSRDICQRGTSLTIQCQVDSQVTMMFWYRQQPGQSLTLIATANQGSEATYESGFVIDKFPISRPNLTFSTLTVSNMSPEDSSIYLCSVEGGNTEAFFGQGTRLTVV.

This clonotype was seen only a few times. The chain couples TRBV4-3 to TRBJ2-1, with D hard to call. Germline CDR1 LGHNA, CDR2 YSLEER. V dropped 0 bases and J dropped 13 bases, with 16 bases sitting between them. The CDR3 sequence is 14 residues long. Here the CDR3 reads CASSQDRRIVGQFF. CDR3 nucleotides: TGCGCCAGCAGCCAAGACAGACGAATCGTAGGACAGTTCTTC.

This clonotype was seen many times. V is TRBV29-1 and J is TRBJ2-1; 10 bases fit TRBD2. CDR1 SQVTM and CDR2 ANQGSEA come from the germline V gene. The CDR3 is 16 residues long. Trimming cost V 6 bases and J 0 bases; bases outside gene matches: 8. CDR3 loop: CSVTGLAISSYNEQFF. The CDR3 DNA sequence: TGCAGCGTAACGGGACTAGCGATAAGCTCCTACAATGAGCAGTTCTTC.

V usage is TRBV5-1 and J usage is TRBJ2-7; TRBD1 agrees at 7 bases. Germline trimming cut 4 bases from V and 1 base from J; bases unmatched to any gene: 8. The CDR3 covers 15 residues. CDR1 is SGHRS and CDR2 is YFSETQ in the germline V gene. The chain's CDR3 is CASSERQGPSYEQYF. The DNA for the CDR3 is TGCGCCAGCAGCGAAAGACAGGGTCCTTCCTACGAGCAGTACTTC.

This clonotype was counted only a few times. The chain employs TRBV7-2 and TRBJ1-1, with TRBD1 identical over 8 bases. The V gene's germline CDR1 is SGHTA and CDR2 FQGNSA. V was clipped by 3 bases and J by 5 bases; unmatched bases: 8. The CDR3 has 15 amino acids. The CDR3 region has the DNA TGTGCCAGCAGCTTGTCCCTCGACAGGGGAACTGAAGCTTTCTTT. It encodes CASSLSLDRGTEAFF.

This clonotype was counted only a few times. V and J are TRBV7-3 and TRBJ2-3; 15 bases are a match to TRBD2. Germline assignment: CDR1 SGHTA and CDR2 FQGTGA. The CDR3 spans 16 residues. With 4 bases clipped from V and 4 bases from J, the junction kept 3 bases outside the gene matches. CDR3 in amino acids: CASSSWTSGGADTQYF. As DNA, the CDR3 is TGTGCCAGCAGCTCGTGGACTAGCGGGGGGGCAGATACGCAGTATTTT. Supplemented by reference TRBV7-3 and TRBJ2-3, the full variable domain reads GAGVSQTPSNKVTEKGKYVELRCDPISGHTALYWYRQSLGQGPEFLIYFQGTGAADDSGLPNDRFFAVRPEGSVSTLKIQRTERGDSAVYLCASSSWTSGGADTQYFGPGTRLTVL.